This TCR beta chain stems from a study of vaccination and CD4 T cells after COVID-19. Notes on the study in general: Nearly all convalescent vaccine-specific clones, 304 of 307, recognized only SARS-CoV-2 spike.

Cultured CD4+ T-cell DNA underwent Oncomine TCR Beta short-read sequencing. Extraction of genomic DNA was performed on cultured CD4+ T cells. TCRdb reanalysed the PCR reads using MiXCR and keeps one entry per CDR3 protein. The repertoire holds approximately 17,000 distinct CDR3 sequences, roughly 43% seen once, with 6.5% in the top ten. Regarding treatment: roughly 11-day PBMC culture with coronavirus spike peptide pools or control peptides (ViraFEST assay). On this clonotype itself: What it recognizes is unknown.

The germline V gene encodes CDR1 KGHDR and CDR2 SFDVKD. Losses at the gene ends were 3 bases for V and 5 bases for J; bases not matched to a gene: 4. CDR3 length equals 15 residues. The TCR comes from a human donor who had recovered from COVID-19. The source material was CD4+ T cells from blood, cultured in vitro, sampled after SARS-CoV-2 vaccination. This chain uses TRBV24-1 with TRBJ2-1; 9 bases agree with TRBD1. CDR3 in amino acids: CATSDARQGDNEQFF. CDR3 coding DNA: TGTGCCACCAGTGATGCAAGACAGGGGGACAATGAGCAGTTCTTC.